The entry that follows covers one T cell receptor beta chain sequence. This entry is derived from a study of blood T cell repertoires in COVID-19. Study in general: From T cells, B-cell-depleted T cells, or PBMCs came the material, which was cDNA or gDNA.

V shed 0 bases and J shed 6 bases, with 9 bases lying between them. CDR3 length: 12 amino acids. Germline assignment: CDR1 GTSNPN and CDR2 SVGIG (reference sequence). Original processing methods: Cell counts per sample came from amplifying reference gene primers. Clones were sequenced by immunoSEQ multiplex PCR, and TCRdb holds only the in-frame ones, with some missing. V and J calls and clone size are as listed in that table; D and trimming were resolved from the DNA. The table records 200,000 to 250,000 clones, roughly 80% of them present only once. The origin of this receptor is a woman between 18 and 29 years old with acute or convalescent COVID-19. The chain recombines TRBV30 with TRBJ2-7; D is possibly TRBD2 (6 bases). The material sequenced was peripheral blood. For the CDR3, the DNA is TGTGCCTGGAGTGTTCGGGGGACCGAGCAGTACTTC. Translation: CAWSVRGTEQYF.